The rows below give T cell receptor beta chains drawn from one sample of a study of blood T cell repertoires in COVID-19. Clones were sequenced by immunoSEQ multiplex PCR, and TCRdb holds only the in-frame ones, with some missing. The sample records some 310,000 clones, 90% being singletons. Sample: peripheral blood. The receptors were sampled from a woman aged 25 to 39 with COVID-19, enrolled during active disease. Each CDR3 is given with its conserved first and last residue. A D gene is named only where the DNA matches it firmly. Clone size appears in some rows only: once, few, many, or a class for an expanded clone.

TRBD1	TRBV19	.	TRBJ1-6	CASSTQGAHNSPLHF	TGTGCCAGTAGTACCCAGGGGGCCCATAATTCACCCCTCCACTTT
TRBD1	TRBV19	.	TRBJ2-7	CASSPQGASYEQYF	TGTGCCAGTAGTCCCCAGGGGGCCTCCTACGAGCAGTACTTC
.	TRBV5-5	once	TRBJ1-1	CASSPMGGGGTEAFF	TGTGCCAGCAGCCCCATGGGTGGGGGCGGGACTGAAGCTTTCTTT
.	TRBV3-1/TRBV3-2	.	TRBJ2-4	CASSQVLPSQERGENIQYF	TGTGCCAGCAGCCAAGTCCTTCCCTCACAGGAGCGTGGAGAAAACATTCAGTACTTC
.	TRBV19	.	TRBJ1-1	CASSSRHETNTEAFF	TGTGCCAGTAGTTCACGACACGAAACGAACACTGAAGCTTTCTTT
TRBD1	TRBV7-9	.	TRBJ1-5	CASSLDFGGTGINQPQHF	TGTGCCAGCAGCTTAGATTTCGGGGGGACAGGGATCAATCAGCCCCAGCATTTT
TRBD2	TRBV5-6	.	TRBJ2-1	CASSPAGLAGANNEQFF	TGTGCCAGCAGCCCAGCGGGACTAGCGGGAGCCAACAATGAGCAGTTCTTC
.	TRBV9	.	TRBJ2-3	CASSLTPTDNTDTQYF	TGTGCCAGCAGCCTAACTCCGACAGACAACACAGATACGCAGTATTTT
TRBD2	TRBV5-5	.	TRBJ2-5	CASSFGLAGGGMETQYF	TGTGCCAGCAGCTTCGGACTAGCGGGAGGCGGGATGGAGACCCAGTACTTC
TRBD1	TRBV6-5	.	TRBJ1-1	CASSQPTGVAEAFF	TGTGCCAGCAGCCAACCGACAGGGGTTGCTGAAGCTTTCTTT
TRBD2	TRBV27	.	TRBJ2-1	CASSSPRGGRAGGNEQFF	TGTGCCAGCAGTTCTCCCAGGGGCGGGAGGGCCGGAGGGAATGAGCAGTTCTTC
TRBD1	TRBV18	.	TRBJ1-2	CASSPPDRGLNYGYTF	TGTGCCAGCTCACCTCCGGACAGGGGACTAAACTATGGCTACACCTTC